The 7 T cell receptor beta chains given below trace back to one sample, sequenced in a study of T cells in Graves' hyperthyroidism and ophthalmopathy. Using RNA transcripts as the source, TCR beta CDR3 regions were amplified. HTBI primers were employed in a first-round RT-PCR of the TCR CDR3. MiXCR was run by TCRdb on the multiplex PCR reads, yielding one entry per CDR3 protein. This sample has about 50,000 distinct CDR3 sequences; around half occur once, and the top ten carry roughly 12%. What was sequenced was blood. These receptors were obtained from a woman aged 25 to 39 with Graves' ophthalmopathy.

This chain joins TRBV12-3 or TRBV12-4 and TRBJ2-2; maybe TRBD2 (6 bases). CDR3 length: 12 amino acids. Trimming left V 3 bases short and J 14 bases short, with 13 bases between. The CDR3 coding sequence is TGTGCCAGCAGTTTTAACGGCGGGAAACTGTTTTTT. Its protein product is CASSFNGGKLFF.

Comment on this clonotype: A single base separates this from a much larger clone, so it may be a read error. V usage is TRBV28 and J usage is TRBJ1-4, with D uncertain. Germline CDR1 reads MDHEN; CDR2 reads SYDVKM. The CDR3 is made up of 15 amino acids. DNA for the CDR3: TGTGCCAGCAGTCCCACTCTTGCAACTAATGAAAAACTGGTTTTT. It is translated as CASSPTLATNEKLVF.

The V call is TRBV5-1, the J call TRBJ2-7, with a weak D call TRBD2 (6 bases). CDR3 length equals 14 residues. Germline V CDR1 and CDR2: SGHRS, YFSETQ. V was pared by 0 bases and J by 3 bases, with 10 bases between. CDR3 protein: CASSLGVSGYEQYF. The CDR3 DNA sequence: TGCGCCAGCAGCTTGGGGGTTAGCGGCTACGAGCAGTACTTC.

This clonotype was observed at least ten times. The chain joins TRBV4-1 to TRBJ2-7; 9 nucleotides agree with TRBD1. CDR3 length equals 16 residues. J was trimmed by 3 bases and V by 2 bases; bases with no gene match: 8. CDR1 and CDR2 (germline): MGHRA, YSYEKL. The CDR3 nucleotides are TGCGCCAGCAGCCAACTACAGGGGGCCCCTATCTACGAGCAGTACTTC. This translates into CASSQLQGAPIYEQYF.

This clonotype was counted once. The V call is TRBV5-1, the J call TRBJ1-1; D perhaps matches TRBD1 (6 bases). The CDR3 totals 14 residues. V was shortened by 3 bases and J by 3 bases, with 12 bases between the two germline ends. Germline V gene data show CDR1 as SGHRS and CDR2 as YFSETQ. CDR3 sequence reads: CASSSWTVDTEAFF. As DNA, the CDR3 is TGCGCCAGCAGCTCCTGGACAGTGGACACTGAAGCTTTCTTT.

Of note for this clonotype: A junction boundary mismatches the germline segment, possibly from a read error. This chain's CDR3 is CSARDSAGAGTDTQYF. In DNA form, the CDR3 reads TGCAGTGCTAGAGATTCGGCGGGAGCCGGCACAGATACGCAGTACTTT. The rearrangement joins TRBV20-1 to TRBJ2-3; 7 bases align to TRBD2. This CDR3 comprises 16 residues. Germline CDR1 and CDR2: DFQATT and SNEGSKA (reference sequence).

This clonotype was counted many times. The chain employs TRBV9 and TRBJ1-2, with 8 bases identical to TRBD1. There are 13 residues in the CDR3. The V and J ends lost 3 bases and 6 bases, in that order; junction bases with no gene match: 4. Germline V gives CDR1 SGDLS, CDR2 YYNGEE. CDR3 protein: CASSGTGRDGYTF. The CDR3 DNA reads TGTGCCAGCAGCGGGACAGGGCGGGATGGCTACACCTTC.